This TCR beta chain was found in a study of cytomegalovirus exposure and HLA in healthy donors. PCR involved 60 Vbeta and 13 Jbeta primers. Produced via immunoSEQ multiplex PCR; TCRdb's table is partial and in-frame only. Among about 130,000 clones listed, 77% were seen once. The TCR comes from a male donor in good health and CMV-seropositive. Sequencing was performed on PBMCs.

The CDR3 DNA is TGTGCCAGCAGTGAAAATTTTTGGAGTCAGCCCCAGCATTTT. Protein sequence: CASSENFWSQPQHF. The chain recombines TRBV2 with TRBJ1-5, with D unclear. Trimming stripped 2 bases from V and 6 bases from J, with 11 bases between. The CDR3 totals 14 residues. CDR1 and CDR2 (germline): SNHLY, FYNNEI.